The rows below give T cell receptor beta chains drawn from one sample of a study of CD8 T cells in Susac syndrome. TCRdb fed the immunoSEQ multiplex PCR reads into MiXCR, producing one record per CDR3 protein. The table records 400,000 to 550,000 distinct CDR3 sequences, around 85% of them present only once. Sequencing used CD8+ T cells from PBMCs. The receptor set was obtained from a human donor with multiple sclerosis. Both conserved end residues are part of each CDR3. Each record gives: V gene, D gene, J gene, clone size, CDR3 length, CDR3 DNA, CDR3 protein. The D gene is left open where the match is weak. Rows give clone size only sometimes, using once, few, many, or a class for an expanded clone.

>TRBV6-1|.|TRBJ1-5|few|11
TGTGCCAGCAACTGGGGAGTGCCCCAGCATTTT
CASNWGVPQHF
>TRBV30|TRBD2|TRBJ2-3|once|15
TGTGCCTGGAGGGATACTAGCGGGGTCACAGATACGCAGTATTTT
CAWRDTSGVTDTQYF
>TRBV20-1|.|TRBJ2-3|.|13
TGCAGTGCTAGAGTAGGACTCACAGATACGCAGTATTTT
CSARVGLTDTQYF
>TRBV6-1|.|TRBJ2-7|.|15
TGTGCCAGCACCGATAGCGGCATTAGCTCCTACGAGCAGTACTTC
CASTDSGISSYEQYF
>TRBV10-3|TRBD2|TRBJ2-1|.|11
TGTGCCTCCAGACTAGCCGGTGAGCAGTTCTTC
CASRLAGEQFF
>TRBV20-1|.|TRBJ2-5|.|14
TGCAGTGCGCGGGACACATTATATCAAGAGACCCAGTACTTC
CSARDTLYQETQYF
>TRBV9|.|TRBJ1-2|.|15
TGTGCCAGCAGCGTAGATCCAGGGATTCGCTATGGCTACACCTTC
CASSVDPGIRYGYTF
>TRBV3-1|.|TRBJ2-7|.|16
TGTGCCAGCAGCCAAGGACTCGGCAGACTTACCTACGAGCAGTACTTC
CASSQGLGRLTYEQYF
>TRBV5-6|TRBD2|TRBJ2-1|.|14
TGTGCCAATCCAGCGGGAGGGCCTCGGAATGAGCAGTTCTTC
CANPAGGPRNEQFF
>TRBV15|.|TRBJ2-7|.|15
TGTGCCACCAGCGAGCCGGGACGGGGGCCCTACGAGCAGTACTTC
CATSEPGRGPYEQYF
>TRBV19|.|TRBJ1-2|.|12
TGTGCCAGTAAAGTCGGCACCTATGGCTACACCTTC
CASKVGTYGYTF
>TRBV28|TRBD1|TRBJ2-2|.|16
TGTGCCAGCAGTTTGCGGGACAGGGAAGATACCGGGGAGCTGTTTTTT
CASSLRDREDTGELFF
>TRBV20-1|.|TRBJ2-5|.|12
TGCAGTGCCAGGGACCTCGGGGAGACCCAGTACTTC
CSARDLGETQYF
>TRBV11-3|TRBD1|TRBJ2-1|.|14
TGTGCCAGCAGCCCCGGGGCAGGGGGCGATGAGCAGTTCTTC
CASSPGAGGDEQFF
>TRBV29-1|.|TRBJ2-7|few|13
TGCAGCGTTGTTGGCCCCCTTTCCTACGAGCAGTACTTC
CSVVGPLSYEQYF
>TRBV27|.|TRBJ1-2|.|11
TGTGCCAGCAGGGCGGGCTATGGCTACACCTTC
CASRAGYGYTF
>TRBV25-1|.|TRBJ1-1|.|13
TGTGCCAGCACCTCGCACTTGACAACTGAAGCTTTCTTT
CASTSHLTTEAFF
>TRBV7-8|.|TRBJ2-4|.|18
TGTGCCAGCAGCACCGAGATTCGGGGGCGCTTGGCCAAAAACATTCAGTACTTC
CASSTEIRGRLAKNIQYF
>TRBV6-6|.|TRBJ2-7|.|14
TGTGCCAGCAGTTCTTTCCCTGGGGCCTACGAGCAGTACTTC
CASSSFPGAYEQYF
>TRBV7-9|TRBD1|TRBJ2-7|.|17
TGTGCCAGCAGCCCTGAAGGGGGACAGGGACCCTTCTACGAGCAGTACTTC
CASSPEGGQGPFYEQYF
>TRBV7-7|.|TRBJ2-3|.|15
TGTGCTAGCAGCATACGGGACTCTCCCACAGATACGCAGTATTTT
CASSIRDSPTDTQYF
>TRBV6-4|TRBD1|TRBJ2-2|.|15
TGTGCCAGCAGTGACTCATCAGGGGGAACCGGGGAGCTGTTTTTT
CASSDSSGGTGELFF
>TRBV7-9|.|TRBJ2-3|.|13
TGTGCCAGCAGCGACGGACCTCCTAGTACGCAGTATTTT
CASSDGPPSTQYF
>TRBV19|TRBD2|TRBJ2-1|.|15
TGTGCCAGTAGTAGGACTAGCGGGACCACCAATGAGCAGTTCTTC
CASSRTSGTTNEQFF
>TRBV6-1|.|TRBJ2-7|.|13
TGTGCCAGCACCGAGGGAGCGAATAGCGAGCAGTACTTC
CASTEGANSEQYF
>TRBV29-1|.|TRBJ1-1|few|14
TGCAGCGTTGAAGACTGGTCAGACTCCACTGAAGCTTTCTTT
CSVEDWSDSTEAFF
>TRBV7-6|.|TRBJ2-1|.|12
TGTGCCAGCAGCTCAGAGAAAAATGAGCAGTTCTTC
CASSSEKNEQFF
>TRBV29-1|.|TRBJ2-5|.|14
TGCAGCGTAAATGGGGTCAGATTAGGGGAGACCCAGTACTTC
CSVNGVRLGETQYF
>TRBV5-4|.|TRBJ2-3|.|14
TGTGCCACCTGGATTCCGCCAAGGGCAGATACGCAGTATTTT
CATWIPPRADTQYF
>TRBV12-3/TRBV12-4|.|TRBJ2-1|.|14
TGTGCCAGCAGTTACGAAGGGACCTACAATGAGCAGTTCTTC
CASSYEGTYNEQFF
>TRBV14|TRBD2|TRBJ2-7|.|15
TGTGCCAGCAGCCAAGAGCGGGAGAGTAATAACGAGCAGTACTTC
CASSQERESNNEQYF
>TRBV27|.|TRBJ2-7|once|14
TGTGCCAGCAGTTTCTCTAAAGGGTCCTACGAGCAGTACTTC
CASSFSKGSYEQYF
>TRBV6-1|.|TRBJ1-4|few|11
TGTGCCAGCACCCTTAATGAAAAACTGTTTTTT
CASTLNEKLFF
>TRBV7-2|.|TRBJ1-2|.|14
TGTGCCAGCAGCTTAGAGTCCAGCTACTATGGCTACACCTTC
CASSLESSYYGYTF
>TRBV6-1|.|TRBJ1-5|few|12
TGTGCCAGCGGCCCCCCCGTTGGGCCCCAGCATTTT
CASGPPVGPQHF
>TRBV7-9|TRBD1|TRBJ1-5|.|15
TGTGCCAGCAGCCAAGGGACAGAAGGGAATCAGCCCCAGCATTTT
CASSQGTEGNQPQHF
>TRBV6-1|.|TRBJ1-1|few|15
TGTGCCACCCTCCCCTTCGGCAGGGGAAACACTGAAGCTTTCTTT
CATLPFGRGNTEAFF